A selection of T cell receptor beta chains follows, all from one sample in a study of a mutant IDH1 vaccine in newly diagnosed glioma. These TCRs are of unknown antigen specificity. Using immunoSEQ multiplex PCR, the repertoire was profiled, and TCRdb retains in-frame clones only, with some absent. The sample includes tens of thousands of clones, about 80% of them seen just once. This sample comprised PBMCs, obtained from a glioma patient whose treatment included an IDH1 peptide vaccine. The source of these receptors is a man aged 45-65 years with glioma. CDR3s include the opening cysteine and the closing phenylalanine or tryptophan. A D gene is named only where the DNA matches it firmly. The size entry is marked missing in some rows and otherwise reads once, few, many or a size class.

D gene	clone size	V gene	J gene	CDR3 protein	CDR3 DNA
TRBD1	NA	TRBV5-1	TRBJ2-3	CASSLYGTGGTDTQYF	TGCGCCAGCAGCTTGTATGGGACAGGGGGGACAGATACGCAGTATTTT
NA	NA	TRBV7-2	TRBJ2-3	CASSLSLTDTQYF	TGTGCCAGCAGCTTATCCCTCACAGATACGCAGTATTTT
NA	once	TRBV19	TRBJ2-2	CASSIRFTTGELFF	TGTGCCAGTAGTATCCGGTTTACTACCGGGGAGCTGTTTTTT
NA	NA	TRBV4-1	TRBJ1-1	CASSHGTPMAF	TGCGCCAGCAGCCACGGGACTCCGATGGCTTTT
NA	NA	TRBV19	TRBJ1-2	CASSITRSQGGYTF	TGTGCCAGTAGTATAACCAGGTCCCAGGGTGGCTACACCTTC
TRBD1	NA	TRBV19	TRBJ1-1	CASSNSGGGTEAFF	TGTGCCAGTAGTAATTCAGGGGGCGGCACTGAAGCTTTCTTT
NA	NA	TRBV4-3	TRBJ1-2	CASSQEEGPRGYTF	TGCGCCAGCAGCCAAGAGGAAGGCCCAAGGGGCTACACCTTC
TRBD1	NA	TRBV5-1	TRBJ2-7	CASSASTGPYEQYF	TGCGCCAGCAGCGCCTCGACAGGGCCCTACGAGCAGTACTTC
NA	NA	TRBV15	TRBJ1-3	CATSREIISRDRNTIYF	TGTGCCACCAGCAGAGAGATTATTTCGCGGGATAGAAACACCATATATTTT
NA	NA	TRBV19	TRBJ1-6	CASSIGGTGYNSPLHF	TGTGCCAGTAGTATAGGCGGGACCGGGTATAATTCACCCCTCCACTTT
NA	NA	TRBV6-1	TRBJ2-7	CAVEKRSYEQYF	TGTGCCGTAGAGAAACGTTCCTACGAGCAGTACTTC
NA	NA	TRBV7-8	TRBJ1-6	CASSINRDSPLHF	TGTGCCAGCAGCATCAACAGGGATTCACCCCTCCACTTT
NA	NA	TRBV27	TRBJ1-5	CASSLKYNQPQHF	TGTGCCAGCAGTTTAAAGTACAATCAGCCCCAGCATTTT
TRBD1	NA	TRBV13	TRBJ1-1	CASSAPGQITAFF	TGTGCCAGCAGCGCCCCGGGACAGATAACGGCTTTCTTT
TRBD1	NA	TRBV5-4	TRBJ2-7	CASSFDRGNEQYF	TGTGCCAGCAGCTTTGACAGGGGGAACGAGCAGTACTTC
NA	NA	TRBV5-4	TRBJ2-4	CASSPRTGNIQYF	TGTGCCAGCAGCCCCCGGACTGGAAACATTCAGTACTTC
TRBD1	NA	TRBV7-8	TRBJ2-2	CASSLVNRGTGELFF	TGTGCCAGCAGCTTAGTGAACAGGGGCACCGGGGAGCTGTTTTTT
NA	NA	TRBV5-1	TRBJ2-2	CASSSLYRNTGELFF	TGCGCCAGCAGCTCGCTTTACAGGAACACCGGGGAGCTGTTTTTT
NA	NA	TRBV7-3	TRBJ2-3	CASSPRTGADTQYF	TGTGCCAGCAGCCCGCGGACGGGGGCAGATACGCAGTATTTT
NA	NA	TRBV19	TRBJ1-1	CASSPLGELNTEAFF	TGTGCCAGTAGCCCCCTGGGGGAGTTGAACACTGAAGCTTTCTTT
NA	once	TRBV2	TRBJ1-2	CASSDRQTNYGYTF	TGTGCCAGCAGTGATAGACAGACTAACTATGGCTACACCTTC
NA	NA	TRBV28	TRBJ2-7	CASSSDSYEQYF	TGTGCCAGCAGTTCCGACAGCTACGAGCAGTACTTC
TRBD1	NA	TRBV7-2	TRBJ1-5	CASSPGTVNQPQHF	TGTGCCAGCAGCCCCGGGACAGTCAATCAGCCCCAGCATTTT
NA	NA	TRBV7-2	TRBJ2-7	CASSFGNSYEQYF	TGTGCCAGCAGCTTTGGTAACTCCTACGAGCAGTACTTC
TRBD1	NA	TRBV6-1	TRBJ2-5	CASSVTGGETQYF	TGTGCCAGCAGTGTCACAGGGGGAGAGACCCAGTACTTC
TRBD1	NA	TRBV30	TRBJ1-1	CAWSRGQVPSAFF	TGTGCCTGGAGCCGGGGACAGGTGCCCTCCGCTTTCTTT
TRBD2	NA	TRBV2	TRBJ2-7	CASRERGPSSYEQYF	TGTGCCAGCAGAGAGCGGGGGCCGAGCTCCTACGAGCAGTACTTC
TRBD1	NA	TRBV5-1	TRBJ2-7	CASSWTGSYEQYF	TGCGCCAGCAGCTGGACAGGGTCGTACGAGCAGTACTTC
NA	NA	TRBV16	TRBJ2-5	CASSRDTKKETQYF	TGTGCCAGCAGTCGGGACACCAAAAAAGAGACCCAGTACTTC
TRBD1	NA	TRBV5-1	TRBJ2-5	CATSRGQGETQYF	TGCGCCACAAGCAGAGGACAGGGTGAGACCCAGTACTTC
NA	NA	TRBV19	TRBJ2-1	CATAVRSYNEQFF	TGTGCCACCGCAGTACGGTCCTACAATGAGCAGTTCTTC
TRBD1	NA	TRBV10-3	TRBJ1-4	CAISDNTGTGYEKLFF	TGTGCCATCAGTGACAACACCGGGACAGGGTATGAAAAACTGTTTTTT
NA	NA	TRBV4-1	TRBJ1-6	CASSQEPRAYNSPLHF	TGCGCCAGCAGCCAAGAGCCCAGGGCCTATAATTCACCCCTCCACTTT
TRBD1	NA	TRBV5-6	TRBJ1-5	CASSLRPTGADQPQHF	TGTGCCAGCAGCTTGAGGCCGACAGGGGCGGACCAGCCCCAGCATTTT
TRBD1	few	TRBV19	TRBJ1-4	CASSMGDRVYEKLFF	TGTGCCAGTAGTATGGGGGACAGGGTGTACGAAAAACTGTTTTTT
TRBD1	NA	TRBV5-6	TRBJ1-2	CASSGDRVANYGYTF	TGTGCCAGCAGCGGCGACAGGGTTGCTAACTATGGCTACACCTTC
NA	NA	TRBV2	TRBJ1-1	CASSLQGNTEAFF	TGTGCCAGCAGTCTACAGGGGAACACTGAAGCTTTCTTT
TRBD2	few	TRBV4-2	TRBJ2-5	CASSQDQSAGAQYF	TGTGCCAGCAGCCAAGATCAAAGCGCGGGGGCCCAGTACTTC
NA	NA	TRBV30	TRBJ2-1	CAWTSPREQPNNEQFF	TGTGCCTGGACCTCACCCCGGGAACAACCCAACAATGAGCAGTTCTTC
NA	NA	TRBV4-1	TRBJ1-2	CASSHPPENYGYTF	TGCGCCAGCAGCCATCCGCCAGAAAACTATGGCTACACCTTC
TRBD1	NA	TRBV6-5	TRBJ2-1	CASGETGAREQFF	TGTGCCAGCGGCGAGACAGGGGCGAGGGAGCAGTTCTTC
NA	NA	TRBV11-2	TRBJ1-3	CASSLDVNSGNTIYF	TGTGCCAGCAGCTTAGACGTAAACTCTGGAAACACCATATATTTT
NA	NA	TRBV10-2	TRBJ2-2	CASSERATGELFF	TGCGCCAGCAGTGAACGAGCAACCGGGGAGCTGTTTTTT
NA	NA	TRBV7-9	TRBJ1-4	CASSLQGEEKLFF	TGTGCCAGCAGCCTTCAGGGAGAGGAAAAACTGTTTTTT
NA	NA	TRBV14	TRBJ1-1	CASSQEYGPYFF	TGTGCCAGCAGCCAAGAATACGGTCCGTATTTCTTT
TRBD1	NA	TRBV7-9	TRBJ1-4	CASSQGDRGMKKLFF	TGTGCCAGCAGCCAAGGGGACAGGGGAATGAAGAAACTGTTTTTT
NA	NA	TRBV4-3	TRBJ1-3	CASSQVRGNTIYF	TGCGCCAGCAGCCAAGTTCGTGGAAACACCATATATTTT
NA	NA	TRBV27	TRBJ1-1	CASSLPGITEAFF	TGTGCCAGCAGTTTACCTGGGATCACTGAAGCTTTCTTT
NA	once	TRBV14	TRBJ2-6	CASSPRLVGANVLTF	TGTGCCAGCAGCCCGAGACTAGTTGGGGCCAACGTCCTGACTTTC
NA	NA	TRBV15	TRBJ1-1	CATRTNYQGSRTEAFF	TGTGCCACCAGAACGAATTATCAGGGCTCAAGGACTGAAGCTTTCTTT
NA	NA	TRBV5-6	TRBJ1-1	CASSWERTGTEAFF	TGTGCCAGCAGCTGGGAGCGTACGGGCACTGAAGCTTTCTTT
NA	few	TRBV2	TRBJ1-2	CASSEAGKGYTF	TGTGCCAGCAGTGAAGCAGGGAAGGGCTACACCTTC
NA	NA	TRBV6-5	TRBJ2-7	CASTPQREVHEQYF	TGTGCCAGCACCCCGCAGAGGGAGGTCCACGAGCAGTACTTC
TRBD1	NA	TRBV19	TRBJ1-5	CASSKGTGLRPQHF	TGTGCCAGTAGTAAAGGGACAGGGCTTCGGCCCCAGCATTTT
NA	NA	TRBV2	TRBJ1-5	CASTGGNQPQHF	TGTGCCAGCACCGGGGGGAATCAGCCCCAGCATTTT